This T cell receptor (beta chain) was identified during a study of lung T cells in sarcoidosis with Löfgren's syndrome. Study summary: Löfgren's syndrome patients were the main repertoire analysis focus. Findings of the study overall: Sarcoidosis antigen recognition was only suggested, antigen unidentified.

TCRdb recomputed calls from the reads with MiXCR, one row per CDR3 protein. Altogether some 19,000 distinct CDR3 sequences are present, around a fifth being singletons, with the ten largest covering approximately 0.76%. As regards this clonotype: As yet, its antigen is unknown. A much more abundant neighbour one base away suggests this may be a read error.

The sequenced sample was CD4+ T cells from bronchoalveolar lavage. This receptor was taken from a human donor with sarcoidosis (Löfgren's syndrome or another form), or a control subject (not recorded which).

In DNA, the CDR3 is TGTGCCAGTTTGAAACGGACTAGCAGGAGAGTCATTCAGTACTTC. It encodes CASLKRTSRRVIQYF. The chain joins TRBV19 to TRBJ2-4, with 8 bases aligning to TRBD2. V shed 8 bases, J shed 9 bases, and the junction held 15 bases outside the gene matches. CDR3 size: 15 residues. Germline lookup yields CDR1 LNHDA and CDR2 SQIVND (reference sequence).